The clone carrying this T cell receptor beta chain was seen once. Its antigen is as yet unknown. Sequencing was performed with immunoSEQ multiplex PCR; in TCRdb, only in-frame clones are kept and a portion is missing. The data hold approximately 2,300,000 clones, with around 92% observed a single time. The germline CDR1 and CDR2 sequences are LNHDA and SQIVND (reference sequence). Trimming took 2 bases from V and 3 from J, leaving 4 bases between them. The CDR3 totals 12 residues. The data stem from a study of shared clonotypes between healthy human individuals. Overall study findings and caveats: Larger estimated richness was generally recorded for naive subsets relative to memory subsets. Deeper or shallower sequencing was expected to change how clonotypes are shared among donors. Tissue TCR repertoires likely differ from these blood-only repertoires.

The TCR originated in a man younger than 35 in good health. Some clones in this sample may be carry-over from other donors' samples. The sequenced sample consisted of naive CD4+ T cells from PBMCs. This sample's subset: CD45RA+ positively selected. J is TRBJ2-5 and V is TRBV19; D remains unclear. The CDR3 DNA reads TGTGCCAGTAGTATAACCGAAGAGACCCAGTACTTC. Residues: CASSITEETQYF.